The 21 T cell receptor beta chains below were found in one sample sequenced in a study of blood T cell repertoires in COVID-19 (dated by TCRdb to 2020 to 2021). The library was prepared using the immunoSEQ multiplex PCR assay. TCRdb retrieved this table from immuneACCESS and kept in-frame rearrangements only. Not all clones are present; in checked studies, unresolved V genes account for under half, and no reason is known for the remainder. The sample table contains about 410,000 clones; only one count was recorded for about nine tenths of them. The top ten hold around 0.6% of the sample. The sample taken for sequencing was PBMCs or T cells enriched from blood (not recorded which). Receptors originate from a man between 18 and 35 years old who had recovered from COVID-19.

The V and J genes are TRBV6-5 and TRBJ2-2; 7 bases line up with TRBD1. In germline, CDR1 is MNHEY, CDR2 SVGAGI. V was clipped by 6 bases and J by 7 bases; unmatched bases: 11. The CDR3 totals 15 residues. The CDR3 DNA sequence: TGTGCCAGCAGGCCCCACGGGACAGCCCACGGGGAGCTGTTTTTT. This gives the protein CASRPHGTAHGELFF.

DNA of the CDR3: TGTGCCAGCAGCCAATCCGGGGAGACCCAGTACTTC. Protein sequence: CASSQSGETQYF. The V call is TRBV16, the J call TRBJ2-5; D remains ambiguous. Per germline, CDR1 KGHSY and CDR2 FQNENV. The length of the CDR3 is 12 residues. V gave up 0 bases and J gave up 5 bases, with 4 bases separating them.

The chain uses TRBV4-1 and TRBJ2-5; tentative D call: TRBD2 (6 bases). V dropped 1 base and J dropped 2 bases, with 14 bases sitting between them. This CDR3 has 16 amino acids. The germline CDR1 and CDR2 sequences are MGHRA and YSYEKL. CDR3 protein: CASSQGAAGRQETQYF. The CDR3 DNA reads TGCGCCAGCAGCCAAGGGGCCGCGGGGAGACAAGAGACCCAGTACTTC.

The chain couples TRBV2 to TRBJ2-3; 10 nucleotides agree with TRBD2. The V segment lost 8 bases and the J segment 3 bases; nucleotides outside the gene matches: 5. CDR1 is SNHLY, CDR2 FYNNEI, per germline. The CDR3 loop spans 14 amino acids. The DNA of the CDR3 is TGTGCCAGCCGGCTAGCGGGGGCGACAGATACGCAGTATTTT. Protein: CASRLAGATDTQYF.

The chain is built from TRBV15 and TRBJ2-2; 12 nucleotides align to TRBD2. Losses at the gene ends were 4 bases for V and 3 bases for J; bases not matched to a gene: 15. Per the germline V gene, CDR1 is LNHNV and CDR2 is YYDKDF (reference sequence). The CDR3 is made up of 20 amino acids. CDR3 amino acids: CATSKTPGLAGGGYTGELFF. In nucleotides, the CDR3 is TGTGCCACCAGCAAAACTCCGGGTCTAGCGGGAGGGGGGTACACCGGGGAGCTGTTTTTT.

This clone was counted a few times. V and J are TRBV6-5 and TRBJ1-1; D might be TRBD1 (5 bases). Deletions cut 4 bases from V and 1 base from J, with 10 bases between. Germline V lookup: CDR1 MNHEY, CDR2 SVGAGI. The CDR3 has 14 residues. The CDR3 region is CASSLGGQNTEAFF. The CDR3 DNA sequence: TGTGCCAGCAGTTTAGGTGGACAGAACACTGAAGCTTTCTTT.

This chain links TRBV5-1 with TRBJ2-3; 14 bases agree with TRBD2. V lost 3 bases, J lost 3 bases, and 3 bases stayed unmatched. The CDR3 is 16 residues long. CDR1 is SGHRS, CDR2 YFSETQ, per germline. CDR3 nucleotides: TGCGCCAGCAGCTCGGGGACTAGCGGGAGTACAGATACGCAGTATTTT. Its protein is CASSSGTSGSTDTQYF.

J is TRBJ1-1 and V is TRBV12-3 or TRBV12-4; TRBD1 matches 7 bases. The CDR3 covers 12 residues. The trim removed 8 bases at V and 7 bases at J, leaving 7 bases unmatched. The CDR3 sequence is CASVGQSNEAFF. CDR3 sequence (DNA): TGTGCCAGCGTGGGACAGAGTAATGAAGCTTTCTTT.

The CDR3 here is CASSPGGVAGGYGTDTQYF. As DNA, the CDR3 is TGTGCCAGCAGCCCCGGAGGGGTAGCGGGGGGTTATGGCACAGATACGCAGTATTTT. The V call is TRBV11-2, the J call TRBJ2-3, with 10 bases lining up with TRBD2. The CDR3 is made up of 19 amino acids. After removal of 5 bases from V and 1 base from J, the junction contained 15 bases not matched to a gene. The germline V gene has CDR1 SGHAT and CDR2 FQNNGV.

The V call is TRBV15, the J call TRBJ1-3; no firm D call. Germline values: CDR1 LNHNV, CDR2 YYDKDF (reference sequence). This CDR3 has 15 residues. V was shortened by 5 bases and J by 0 bases, with 11 bases between the two germline ends. The CDR3 is CATSPRFYSGNTIYF. The CDR3 DNA sequence: TGTGCCACCAGCCCCAGGTTCTACTCTGGAAACACCATATATTTT.

The rearrangement links TRBV5-1 to TRBJ2-7; TRBD1 matches at 7 bases. The length of the CDR3 is 13 residues. Looked up from germline, CDR1 is SGHRS and CDR2 is YFSETQ. Unmatched junction bases numbered 0, after V lost 1 base and J lost 2 bases. CDR3 coding DNA: TGCGCCAGCAGCTTGCAGGGGGCCTACGAGCAGTACTTC. Its protein is CASSLQGAYEQYF.

The J gene is TRBJ1-1, the V gene TRBV5-1; 7 positions match TRBD1. Unmatched junction bases numbered 7, after V lost 4 bases and J lost 7 bases. The CDR3 has 13 residues. CDR1 and CDR2 from the germline V gene are SGHRS and YFSETQ. Here the CDR3 DNA reads TGCGCCAGCAGCCCCGGACAGGTAGATGAAGCTTTCTTT. Its translation: CASSPGQVDEAFF. The full variable domain, rest sourced from reference TRBV5-1 and TRBJ1-1, is KAGVTQTPRYLIKTRGQQVTLSCSPISGHRSVSWYQQTPGQGLQFLFEYFSETQRNKGNFPGRFSGRQFSNSRSEMNVSTLELGDSALYLCASSPGQVDEAFFGQGTRLTVV.

This chain connects TRBV4-2 to TRBJ2-2, with TRBD2 matching 11 bases. Germline trimming cut 2 bases from V and 5 bases from J; bases unmatched to any gene: 4. Germline V gene lookup returns CDR1 LGHNA and CDR2 YNFKEQ. The length of the CDR3 is 16 residues. The CDR3 protein is CASSQPVAGGTGELFF. In DNA, the CDR3 is TGTGCCAGCAGCCAACCGGTAGCGGGAGGGACCGGGGAGCTGTTTTTT.

This chain links TRBV3-1 (or the pseudogene TRBV3-2) with TRBJ2-5; 7 bases line up with TRBD1. Per germline, CDR1 LGHDT and CDR2 YNNKEL (reference sequence). The junction had 2 bases not matched to a gene; V was cut back by 3 bases and J by 1 base. The CDR3 runs to 14 residues. DNA of the CDR3: TGTGCCAGCAGCCAGGGACAGCTCCAAGAGACCCAGTACTTC. Protein: CASSQGQLQETQYF.

The V call is TRBV6-5, the J call TRBJ1-2; 7 bases agree with TRBD1. Germline CDR1 is MNHEY and CDR2 is SVGAGI. The CDR3 is 14 residues long. With V trimmed by 2 bases and J by 2 bases, 2 bases remained unmatched. CDR3 sequence (DNA): TGTGCCAGCAGTTACGCCAGGGGGAACTATGGCTACACCTTC. This encodes CASSYARGNYGYTF.

This clone has a single count. The V and J genes are TRBV19 and TRBJ2-1; 9 nucleotides align to TRBD2. The CDR3 contains 16 residues. CDR1 is LNHDA and CDR2 is SQIVND in the germline V gene (reference sequence). J gave up 7 bases and V 7 bases, and 14 bases lay outside the gene matches. CDR3 amino acids: CASTPGAGGPSNEQFF. For the CDR3, the DNA is TGTGCCAGTACCCCAGGGGCGGGAGGGCCTTCTAATGAGCAGTTCTTC.

The gene calls are TRBV28 and TRBJ1-5, with TRBD1 matching 7 bases. J was trimmed by 2 bases and V by 7 bases; bases with no gene match: 11. CDR3 length equals 16 residues. CDR1 and CDR2 (germline): MDHEN, SYDVKM. CDR3 sequence: CASIPSIGTGNQPQHF. CDR3 nucleotide sequence: TGTGCCAGCATCCCAAGCATAGGGACAGGCAATCAGCCCCAGCATTTT.

The chain uses TRBV19 and TRBJ1-2; 10 bases fit TRBD1. V gave up 3 bases and J gave up 8 bases; unmatched junction bases: 9. Germline V gene sequence: CDR1 LNHDA, CDR2 SQIVND (reference sequence). This CDR3 region has 15 residues. In DNA, the CDR3 is TGTGCCAGTAGTATCCGGGACAGGGGATCGAGCGGCTACACCTTC. It yields the protein CASSIRDRGSSGYTF. Full variable domain (remainder filled in from reference TRBV19 and TRBJ1-2): DGGITQSPKYLFRKEGQNVTLSCEQNLNHDAMYWYRQDPGQGLRLIYYSQIVNDFQKGDIAEGYSVSREKKESFPLTVTSAQKNPTAFYLCASSIRDRGSSGYTFGSGTRLTVV.

The chain links TRBV12-3 or TRBV12-4 to TRBJ1-1; weak D call: TRBD1 (5 bases). Deletions cut 2 bases from V and 6 bases from J, with 10 bases between. This CDR3 region has 13 residues. CDR3 DNA: TGTGCCAGCAGTTTAAGGAGGGGACCTGAAGCTTTCTTT. Amino acid sequence: CASSLRRGPEAFF.

The chain couples TRBV5-1 to TRBJ1-1; TRBD1 is a possible D gene (5 bases). This CDR3 has 14 amino acids. Trimming removed 3 bases from V and 2 bases from J, with 11 bases in between. Germline CDR1 and CDR2: SGHRS and YFSETQ. DNA of the CDR3: TGCGCCAGCAGCTCCCTGACAGCCAACACTGAAGCTTTCTTT. Translation gives CASSSLTANTEAFF.

The chain employs TRBV5-1 and TRBJ1-5; D is perhaps TRBD1 (6 bases). The CDR3 length is 14 residues. Germline-derived CDR1 and CDR2 are SGHRS and YFSETQ. V was pared by 4 bases and J by 7 bases, with 15 bases between. As DNA, the CDR3 is TGCGCCAGCAGCGAAGGGACACCAGGGCAGCCCCAGCATTTT. Translating gives CASSEGTPGQPQHF.